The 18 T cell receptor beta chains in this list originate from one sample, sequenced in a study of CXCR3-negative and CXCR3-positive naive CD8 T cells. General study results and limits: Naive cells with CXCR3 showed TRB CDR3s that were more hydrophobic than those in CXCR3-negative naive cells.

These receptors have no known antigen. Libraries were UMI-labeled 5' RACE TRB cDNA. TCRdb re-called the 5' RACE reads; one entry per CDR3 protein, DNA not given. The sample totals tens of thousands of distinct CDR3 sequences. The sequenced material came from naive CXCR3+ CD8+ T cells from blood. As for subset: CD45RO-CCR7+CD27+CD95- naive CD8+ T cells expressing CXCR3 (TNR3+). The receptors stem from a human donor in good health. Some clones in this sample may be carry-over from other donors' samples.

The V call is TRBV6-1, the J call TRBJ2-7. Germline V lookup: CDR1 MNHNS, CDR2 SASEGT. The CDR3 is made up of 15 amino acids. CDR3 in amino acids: CASSEERELSYEQYF.

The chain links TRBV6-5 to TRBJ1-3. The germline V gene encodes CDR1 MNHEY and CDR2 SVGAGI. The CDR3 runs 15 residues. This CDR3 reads CASSYSGTSGNTIYF.

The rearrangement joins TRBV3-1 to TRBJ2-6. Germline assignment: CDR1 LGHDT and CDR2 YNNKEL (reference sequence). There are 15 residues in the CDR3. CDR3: CASSQVSSGANVLTF.

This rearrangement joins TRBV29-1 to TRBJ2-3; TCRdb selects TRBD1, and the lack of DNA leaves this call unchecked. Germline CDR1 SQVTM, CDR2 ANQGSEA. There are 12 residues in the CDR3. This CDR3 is CSAFRGEDMQYF.

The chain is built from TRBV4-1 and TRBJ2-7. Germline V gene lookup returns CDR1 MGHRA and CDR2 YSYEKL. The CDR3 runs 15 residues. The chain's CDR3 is CASSQVLAASYEQYF.

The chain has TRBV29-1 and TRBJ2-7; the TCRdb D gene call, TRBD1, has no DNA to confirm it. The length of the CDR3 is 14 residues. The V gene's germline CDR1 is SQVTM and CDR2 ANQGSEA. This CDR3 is CSVEGHSGAYEQYF.

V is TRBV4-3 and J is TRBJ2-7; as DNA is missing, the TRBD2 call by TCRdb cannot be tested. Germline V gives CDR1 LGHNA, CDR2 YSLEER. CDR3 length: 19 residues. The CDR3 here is CASSQGRASGSVRAYEQYF.

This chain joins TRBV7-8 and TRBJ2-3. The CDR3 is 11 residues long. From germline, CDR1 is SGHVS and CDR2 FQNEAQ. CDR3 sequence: CASSSSDTQYF. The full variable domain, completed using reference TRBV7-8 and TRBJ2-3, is GAGVSQSPRYKVAKRGQDVALRCDPISGHVSLFWYQQALGQGPEFLTYFQNEAQLDKSGLPSDRFFAERPEGSVSTLKIQRTQQEDSAVYLCASSSSDTQYFGPGTRLTVL.

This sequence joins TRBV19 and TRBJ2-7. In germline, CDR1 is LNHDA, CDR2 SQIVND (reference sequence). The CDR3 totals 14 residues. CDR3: CASSPFDDGPEQYF.

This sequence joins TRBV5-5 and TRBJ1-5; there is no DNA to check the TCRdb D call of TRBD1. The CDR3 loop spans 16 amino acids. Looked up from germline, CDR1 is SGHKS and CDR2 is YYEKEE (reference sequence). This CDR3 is CASSPGTPFNNQPQHF.

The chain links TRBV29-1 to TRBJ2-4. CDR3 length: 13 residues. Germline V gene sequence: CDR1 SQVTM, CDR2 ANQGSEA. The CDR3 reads CSDLTLRGNIQYF. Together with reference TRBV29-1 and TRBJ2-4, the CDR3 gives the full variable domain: SAVISQKPSRDICQRGTSLTIQCQVDSQVTMMFWYRQQPGQSLTLIATANQGSEATYESGFVIDKFPISRPNLTFSTLTVSNMSPEDSSIYLCSDLTLRGNIQYFGAGTRLSVL.

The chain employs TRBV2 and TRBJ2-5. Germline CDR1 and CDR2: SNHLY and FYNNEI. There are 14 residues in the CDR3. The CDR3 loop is CASSEVKYQETQYF.

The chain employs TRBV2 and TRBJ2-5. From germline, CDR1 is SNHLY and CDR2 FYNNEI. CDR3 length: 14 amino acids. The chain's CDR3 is CASSSQSGWETQYF.

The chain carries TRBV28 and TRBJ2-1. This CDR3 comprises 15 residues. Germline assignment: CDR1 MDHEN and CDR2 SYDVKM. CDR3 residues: CASSLYRLSYNEQFF.

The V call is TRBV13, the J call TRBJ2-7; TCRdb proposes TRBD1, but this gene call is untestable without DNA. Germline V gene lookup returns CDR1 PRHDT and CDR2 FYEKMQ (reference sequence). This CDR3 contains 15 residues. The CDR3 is CASSLGQTGAYEQYF.

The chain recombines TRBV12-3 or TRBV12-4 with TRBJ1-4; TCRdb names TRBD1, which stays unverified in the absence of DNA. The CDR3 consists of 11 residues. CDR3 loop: CASSPGEKLFF.

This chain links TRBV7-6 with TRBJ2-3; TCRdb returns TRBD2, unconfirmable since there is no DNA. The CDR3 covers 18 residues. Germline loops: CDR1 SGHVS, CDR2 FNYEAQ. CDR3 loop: CASSLGTSGSDGTDTQYF.

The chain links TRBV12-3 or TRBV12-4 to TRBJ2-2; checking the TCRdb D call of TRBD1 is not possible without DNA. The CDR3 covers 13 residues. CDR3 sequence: CASSWTGSGELFF.